What follows is one T cell receptor beta chain and its context. Its antigen target is currently unknown. Base qualities are not recorded, but no much larger clone differs from it by a single base. The entry originates in a study of cytomegalovirus exposure and HLA in healthy donors (dated by TCRdb to 2016 to 2017). With respect to the entire study: In an earlier analysis of around 540 of the donors, 276 Gb of sequence data and some 100 million unique TCR beta sequences from about 179 million T cells were reported. An early release that covered fewer than 750 HLA-typed donors contained approximately 300 gigabases of sequencing data and about 84 million unique TCR sequences. Among the approximately 420 genotyped donors, under 90% belonged to the genetic ancestry cluster associated with self-reported Caucasian donors. The aim of the study was to test whether cataloging public T cell receptors could identify signatures of past pathogen exposure. The study profiled the T cell repertoires of hundreds of subjects by immunosequencing and related them to cytomegalovirus serostatus. A separate validation cohort of about 110 different subjects was used in addition to the 666-subject first cohort. To predict cytomegalovirus infection status, the study combined high-throughput TCR immunosequencing, statistical association of individual TCRs with disease status, and machine learning. In a later analysis, previously published TCR beta repertoires from several hundred donors were re-analyzed and high-resolution HLA genotyping was added so that TCR occurrence patterns could be studied. Rather than using new phenotypic data, the later analysis identified candidate immune exposures from TCR beta sequences and from how often those sequences occurred across donors. In an earlier analysis of several hundred of the donors, high-throughput TCR beta sequencing was used to judge whether each TCR beta V gene segment behaved as functional or pseudogenic. Donor age, sex, ethnicity and CMV serostatus were compiled together with the repertoire data. In a later genetic analysis, genome-wide SNP genotypes for about 65% of the roughly 670 donors were used, and that subset was treated as a discovery cohort. All discovery cohort repertoires had been generated using a single sequencing platform. HLA typing covered class I and class II loci at four-digit resolution. The number of typed donors differed by locus: about 620-630 for A, B, C, DRB1 and DQB1; 522 for DQA1; approximately 610 for DPA1; and some 430 for DPB1. Because of strong linkage in the cohort, four or five DR-DQ haplotypes were treated as single units for association and clustering. Among a few hundred genotyped donors of the cohort, an average of about 240,000 unique TCR beta nucleotide sequences were sequenced per donor, about a sixth of them non-productive.

The cohort comprised under 700 healthy bone marrow donors. Cohort members were all nominally healthy when sampled, although unrecorded immune exposures were likely present. The donor tested CMV seropositive, placing the donor among the 289 seropositive members of the cohort. Each donor provided a peripheral blood sample, and peripheral blood mononuclear cells were used for TCR beta sequencing. Genomic DNA extraction from the blood cell samples was performed with the Qiagen DNeasy Blood Extraction Kit. CDR1 SGHTA and CDR2 FQGNSA were looked up in the germline V gene. The V and J ends are trimmed by 5 bases and 5 bases, leaving 10 bases between them. Inclusive of the bounding cysteine and phenylalanine, the CDR3 is 13 residues long. Kept here is only the CDR3 DNA, which spans 39 bases and is read in frame from base 1. Receptor libraries were prepared by the immunoSEQ multiplex PCR assay. For the multiplex PCR, a mixture combining 60 forward primers for TCR Vbeta segments and 13 reverse primers for TCR Jbeta segments was used. The CDR3 region of rearranged TCR beta genes was amplified from genomic DNA by a multiplex PCR assay. The amplified TCR beta libraries were sequenced on the Illumina HiSeq System as 87-base-pair reads. In the original analysis: Across the 500 to 700 repertoires, a later analysis counted tens of millions of unique TCR beta chains, some 11 million of which were shared by at least two donors. Raw reads were error-corrected and collapsed into unique sequences by a nearest-neighbor algorithm in which closely related sequences were merged to remove PCR and sequencing errors. Alignment of CDR3 sequences to IMGT reference sequences was used to assign V, D and J gene segments. For a sequence to be retained, a match of at least six nucleotides was required to both a V gene segment and a J gene segment. A rearrangement was called productive if the CDR3 had no stop codons and remained in frame with V and J, and every other rearrangement was called non-productive. CDR3 was defined by IMGT convention, running from the second conserved V-encoded cysteine to the conserved J-encoded phenylalanine. In an earlier analysis of more than 550 of the donors, sequences lacking an unambiguous match to a single V gene segment were excluded. In an earlier analysis of roughly 500 of the donors, V segments were called functional above 56.7% productive rearrangements and were called segregating when the between-donor standard deviation exceeded 5%. A statistical classification framework was built for diagnosing cytomegalovirus status from the catalog of TCR beta chain sequences. V and J gene assignment, in a later analysis, came from comparing TCR nucleotide sequences with IMGT/GENE-DB human TR gene sequences. A later analysis assigned CDR3 sequences and most-parsimonious VDJ recombination scenarios with the TCRdist pipeline. In a later analysis, each TCR beta chain was defined by its CDR3 amino acid sequence together with its V-gene family, and reads without a unique V-gene family were excluded. As a way to deal with suspected cross-contamination and a sequencing artifact, a later analysis dropped 500 to 700 nucleotide sequences that were highly shared and had low generation probability. In a later analysis, a clonal expansion index was calculated for each public chain from normalized within-repertoire ranks of inferred template counts. In a later analysis, generation probabilities were computed with a VDJ recombination model fitted to out-of-frame rearrangements, and the resulting probabilities were checked against IGoR. In a later analysis, TCR-TCR, TCR-HLA and TCR-CMV co-occurrence was scored with hypergeometric tests, and a repertoire-size bias correction was applied to TCR pairs. To estimate false discovery rates, a later analysis permuted the HLA or CMV assignments 20 times. A later analysis grouped co-occurring TCRs with DBSCAN, adding TCRdist sequence similarity when clustering within HLA-allele-positive subsets. Repertoires with fewer than 30,000 or more than 120,000 public chains, plus five repertoires with anomalous nucleotide sharing, were excluded from co-occurrence clustering. TCRdb limited this immuneACCESS table to in-frame rearrangements with V and J called. A share of clones is missing; checked studies link under half to unresolved V genes, and the rest is unexplained. V, J and clone size derive from that table, while D and trimming were established from the DNA sequence. The sample records 150,000 to 200,000 clones, 77% of which are singletons. About 3.8% of the sample goes to the ten largest clones.

Overall study outcomes, separate from this receptor: Compared with the roughly 720-donor mean, donors in an Asian-associated ancestry cluster had fewer N-insertions in productive TCRs, according to a later genetic analysis. In a later analysis, most CMV-associated TCR beta chains were found to appear HLA-restricted, with HLA associations seemingly driven largely by CMV exposure. Because the 87-base-pair reads could not distinguish some IMGT-functional V segments, including TRBV6-2 and TRBV6-3, those segments were excluded. While some public TCRs were present in many individuals, most TCR sequences turned up only very rarely across donors. The authors suggested that the approach could potentially be extended to other disease states and immunological phenotypes. In a later analysis, the rate of TCR association differed among HLA loci, with DRB1 alleles having the most associated TCRs and HLA-C alleles having the fewest. Cytomegalovirus status was reported to be diagnosed by the classifier with high specificity and sensitivity in both the original and validation cohorts. Only TCR beta chains were sequenced in this cohort, and the absence of alpha or paired-chain data limited detectable features. Sequencing depth was assumed to be roughly uniform across donors in the presence/absence analyses, though that assumption may not hold. At a false discovery rate of 0.05, a later analysis linked around 17,000 TCR beta sequences to specific HLA alleles. In a later analysis, HLA-associated TCR beta chains showed more clonal expansion and lower generation probabilities than non-associated chains that were equally common. Immune exposure information for the cohort was limited to CMV serostatus. Because HLA typing was missing for some donors at each locus, association tests included only the typed subset. Broadly in line with IMGT annotations, most TCR beta V segments showed up in productive rearrangements about 87% or about 30% of the time in an earlier analysis of several hundred of the donors. The study listed approximately 150 TCR beta chains as associated with cytomegalovirus. Linkage disequilibrium might explain the correlated functional status among segregating V segments, but an unknown experimental factor could not be ruled out. In a later analysis, several top co-occurrence clusters were reported to appear linked to parvovirus B19, influenza, CMV and Epstein-Barr virus. Strong co-occurrence of HLA alleles, especially DR and DQ, made assigning TCR associations to individual alleles difficult. In vitro tests confirmed that a few of the cytomegalovirus-associated TCR beta chains recognize cytomegalovirus antigens. Roughly 15 rarely observed V segments, including chromosome 9 orphons, were excluded from the earlier analysis of some 590 of the donors because counts were too low. An association between a missense DCLRE1C variant and V-gene and J-gene trimming of TCR beta chains was found in a later genetic analysis and replicated in an independent cohort. A group of highly shared sequence variants was considered likely to be a technical artifact of the sequencing pipeline. A further reported finding was that TCR beta sequences accurately predicted the HLA-A and HLA-B alleles for most subjects in the first cohort.

The material sequenced was PBMCs. The V gene is TRBV7-2 and the J gene is TRBJ2-1, with an unclear D gene assignment. The receptor's source is a woman aged 55-75 years in good health and CMV-seropositive. The DNA sequence reads TGTGCCAGCAGCACCGTCACTAACAATGAGCAGTTCTTC. This encodes CASSTVTNNEQFF.